This T cell receptor (beta chain) was identified in a study of T cells in Graves' hyperthyroidism and ophthalmopathy (dated by TCRdb to 2018 to 2020). Regarding the study in general: Peripheral blood samples were taken at initial diagnosis, before any treatment was given. A discovery cohort of fewer than 110 patients, 43 with Graves' ophthalmopathy and more than 55 with stable Graves' hyperthyroidism, was used to find distinguishing TCR V-J signatures. Whether ophthalmopathy could be predicted prospectively was tested in an independent validation cohort made up of 18 hyperthyroidism patients plus 17 patients who later progressed to ophthalmopathy. Thyroid tissue and blood T-cell repertoires from six or seven Graves' hyperthyroidism patients were also compared in the study. The approximately 100 discovery patients were randomly split 7:3 into training and test sets. After blood sampling, hyperthyroidism patients were treated with methimazole at a starting dose of 30 mg daily, and ophthalmopathy patients were treated with high-dose intravenous methylprednisolone. According to the paper, TCR Vbeta CDR3 sequencing was carried out on 135 peripheral blood samples, which came from 40 to 45 ophthalmopathy, 70 to 80 hyperthyroidism and about 17 progressor patients.

TCR beta CDR3 regions were amplified from RNA transcripts. The first round of RT-PCR for the TCR CDR3 was performed with the HTBI primer set and the Qiagen OneStep RT-PCR kit. A second multiplex PCR round built the libraries, followed by size selection and purification. Sequencing of the libraries was done on an Illumina HiSeq2000 using paired-end 100 bp reads. Turning to the authors' computational methods: Raw data were processed with SOAPnuke, discarding reads with adapters, uncalled bases, mean Phred below 15, or no exact constant-primer or identifier match. COPE v1.2.5 was used to merge the high-quality paired reads, and each unique nucleotide sequence was defined as a clonotype. MiTCR v1.1 was used to align the clonotypes against IMGT TRBV, TRBD and TRBJ reference segments. The analysis included only V-J combinations with a frequency above 0.0001, which together covered around 99% of the repertoires. A TCS score was defined as the ratio of F50 (clonal expansion) to E x V (chaos), with BLOSUM62-based TCRdist applied between CDR3 peptides within each V-J. Welch's t-statistics and random forest reduced around 550 V-J features to roughly 13, which were used in a naive Bayes classifier (R e1071). Using fastp at Q25 and MiXCR, TCRdb reprocessed the public reads and kept productive beta chains. Each CDR3 protein appears once, grouped with its most common genes and DNA. None of the V and J calls come from the authors' own analysis; TCRdb made them. The sample table contains approximately 710,000 distinct CDR3 sequences; only one count was recorded for 15% to 20% of them. Clones ranked in the top ten supply around 15% of the sample.

The CDR3 covers 14 residues, taking in both the cysteine and the phenylalanine. Left in the record is the CDR3 DNA by itself, 42 bases read in frame from the first base. V loses 1 base, J loses 9 bases, and the germline ends lie 13 bases apart. CDR1 and CDR2 are drawn from the germline V gene: MDHEN, SYDVKM. A patient counted as having stable Graves' hyperthyroidism if no progression to ophthalmopathy occurred over 18 months of follow-up. Hyperthyroidism patients were newly diagnosed, had a disease duration of under 2 months, and were aged 18 to 65 years. Exclusion was applied to patients with uncontrolled infections, other autoimmune diseases, pregnancy or lactation. Diagnoses relied on clinical symptoms, serum thyroxine and TRAb, thyroid ultrasound and orbital computed tomography. PBMCs were isolated from 8 to 10 ml of fresh peripheral blood by Ficoll-Paque density gradient centrifugation. Total RNA was extracted using Trizol reagent, and RNA quality was assessed on an Agilent 2100 Bioanalyzer.

Results and caveats for the whole study, not just this receptor: A model built on a 13 V-J signature distinguished ophthalmopathy from stable hyperthyroidism, reaching around 87% sensitivity and under 84% specificity in cross-validation and 80%/75% in testing. Sample size was not statistically predetermined, and blinding of investigators to group allocation was not performed. Most expanded thyroid clonotypes (frequency above 0.001) were also detected in blood, suggesting blood repertoires may reflect thyroid immune responses. In validation, the model predicted progression to ophthalmopathy with approximately 69% sensitivity and less than 75% specificity, a median of 6.5 months before onset.

As for this clonotype: Which antigen it targets is not known. There are no base qualities to consult, and no much larger clone falls within one base.

The specimen was blood. This clonotype was obtained from a man aged 50-59 years with Graves' hyperthyroidism. The chain was built from TRBV28 and TRBJ1-5; perhaps TRBD1 is the D gene, with 5 bases matching. The CDR3 region: CASSLLLGQWPQHF. DNA sequence: TGTGCCAGCAGTTTATTGCTGGGGCAGTGGCCCCAGCATTTT.